This TCR beta chain was sequenced in a study of blood T cell repertoires in COVID-19. Looking at the study overall: Specimens from acute and convalescent COVID-19 originated in the United States, Italy and Spain.

CDR1 and CDR2 (germline): SEHNR, FQNEAQ (reference sequence). The CDR3 covers 18 residues. Trimming removed 5 bases at V and 0 bases at J, with 22 bases between. This clone appeared many times. Authors' data handling: Estimation of nucleated cell counts was performed using reference gene primer amplification. Clones were sequenced by immunoSEQ multiplex PCR, and TCRdb holds only the in-frame ones, with some missing. V, J and clone size are those of that table, while D and trimming were read from the DNA. The sample includes roughly 60,000 clones, around 87% of them seen just once. The J gene is TRBJ1-2, the V gene TRBV7-9; no reliable D call. Sequenced material: peripheral blood. This receptor was taken from a human donor with active COVID-19. The donor label of this sample is uncertain. CDR3 sequence reads: CASSSDRTQIKANYGYTF. CDR3 sequence (DNA): TGTGCCAGCAGCAGTGATAGGACTCAAATTAAAGCTAACTATGGCTACACCTTC.